These 28 T cell receptor beta chains were sequenced from one sample in a study of type 1 regulatory T cells. MiXCR was run by TCRdb on the reads, yielding one entry per CDR3 protein. The profile shows about 62,000 distinct CDR3 sequences, approximately 60% of them singletons. No antigen has been identified for these receptors. Material: cultured non-Tr1 T cells, either the whole culture or a sorted T cell fraction (not recorded which). The receptors derive from a human donor in good health.

The rearrangement uses TRBV7-9 and TRBJ2-5; 9 bases line up with TRBD2. CDR3 length: 17 amino acids. Trimming cost V 1 base and J 6 bases; bases outside gene matches: 12. Germline values: CDR1 SEHNR, CDR2 FQNEAQ (reference sequence). The CDR3 here is CASSLVRNSGSTQTQYF. For the CDR3, the DNA is TGTGCCAGCAGCTTAGTTCGGAATAGCGGGAGTACGCAGACCCAGTACTTC. The full variable domain, with the rest looked up from reference TRBV7-9 and TRBJ2-5, is DTGVSQNPRHKITKRGQNVTFRCDPISEHNRLYWYRQTLGQGPEFLTYFQNEAQLEKSRLLSDRFSAERPKGSFSTLEIQRTEQGDSAMYLCASSLVRNSGSTQTQYFGPGTRLLVL.

The chain has TRBV2 and TRBJ1-3, with D hard to call. Germline V CDR1 and CDR2: SNHLY, FYNNEI. Trimming cost V 7 bases and J 2 bases, with 9 bases left between them. The CDR3 loop spans 13 amino acids. CDR3 bases: TGTGCCAGCAACGCGGACCCTGGAAACACCATATATTTT. It yields the protein CASNADPGNTIYF. Full variable domain (outside the CDR3, taken from reference TRBV2 and TRBJ1-3): EPEVTQTPSHQVTQMGQEVILRCVPISNHLYFYWYRQILGQKVEFLVSFYNNEISEKSEIFDDQFSVERPDGSNFTLKIRSTKLEDSAMYFCASNADPGNTIYFGEGSWLTVV.

Worth noting for this clonotype: A much larger clone sits a single nucleotide away, making a read error possible. V usage is TRBV5-1 and J usage is TRBJ2-2; 7 bases agree with TRBD2. CDR1 and CDR2 (germline): SGHRS, YFSETQ. The CDR3 is 15 amino acids. This chain's CDR3 is CASSEAGSNTGGLFF. The DNA for the CDR3 is TGCGCCAGCAGCGAAGCGGGATCGAACACCGGGGGGCTGTTTTTT.

V and J are TRBV3-2 and TRBJ1-2; TRBD1 is the table's D call, not checked against the DNA. TRBV3-2 is a known pseudogene. CDR3 size: 16 residues. CDR3 DNA: TGTGCCAGCAGCCAAAAAAGGTCGGGACAGGGTTTTGGCTACACCTTC. It codes for CASSQKRSGQGFGYTF.

V is TRBV27 and J is TRBJ2-3, with 10 bases matching TRBD1. The CDR3 is 17 amino acids. The J segment lost 1 base and the V segment lost 2 bases, leaving 6 bases of the junction unmatched. Germline CDR1 is MNHEY and CDR2 is SMNVEV (reference sequence). The DNA for the CDR3 is TGTGCCAGCAGTTTACGAATCGGGACAGGGGGCACAGATACGCAGTATTTT. It translates to CASSLRIGTGGTDTQYF.

The chain employs TRBV11-3 and TRBJ2-1, with 11 bases aligning to TRBD2. Germline assignment: CDR1 SGHNT and CDR2 YENEEA. The CDR3 spans 15 residues. The ends lost 5 bases at V and 7 bases at J; junction bases unmatched: 7. The DNA for the CDR3 is TGTGCCAGCAGCCCAAGACTAGCGGGAAGGAATGAGCAGTTCTTC. This gives the protein CASSPRLAGRNEQFF.

The chain carries TRBV6-6 and TRBJ1-5; 9 bases are a match to TRBD1. V trimming: 4 bases; J trimming: 6 bases; junction bases outside the gene matches: 7. Germline CDR1 and CDR2: MNHNY and SVGAGI (reference sequence). The CDR3 contains 15 residues. The CDR3 loop reads CASSWGQGASQPQHF. In DNA form, the CDR3 reads TGTGCCAGCAGTTGGGGACAGGGAGCCTCTCAGCCCCAGCATTTT.

This clonotype showed up just a few times. The CDR3 sequence is CATSDSRTGYTGELFF. CDR3 in DNA: TGTGCCACCAGTGATTCAAGGACAGGATACACCGGGGAGCTGTTTTTT. The chain links TRBV24-1 to TRBJ2-2, with 7 nucleotides matching TRBD1. Germline assignment: CDR1 KGHDR and CDR2 SFDVKD. V lost 2 bases and J lost 3; bases outside the gene matches: 5. The CDR3 length is 16 residues.

The chain is built from TRBV29-1 and TRBJ2-1; the D gene is possibly TRBD2 (5 bases). Germline V lookup: CDR1 SQVTM, CDR2 ANQGSEA. This CDR3 spans 13 amino acids. The V and J ends lost 3 bases and 4 bases respectively, with 10 bases between them. CDR3 DNA: TGCAGCGTTGAGTTTCTAGCTTACAATGAGCAGTTCTTC. Protein: CSVEFLAYNEQFF.

The V gene is TRBV18, the J gene TRBJ2-5, with a weak D call TRBD1 (5 bases). Trimming left V 7 bases short and J 5 bases short, with 14 bases between. The CDR3 runs to 13 residues. Germline CDR1 is KGHSH and CDR2 is LQKENI. The CDR3 sequence: CASWKGILETQYF. The CDR3 DNA reads TGTGCCAGCTGGAAGGGGATTCTCGAGACCCAGTACTTC.

This clonotype was observed once. This rearrangement joins TRBV19 to TRBJ2-5; the D is unclear. Trimming shortened V by 2 bases and J by 4 bases, and 8 bases separated the two germline ends. Germline V gene lookup returns CDR1 LNHDA and CDR2 SQIVND (reference sequence). This CDR3 is 13 amino acids long. The DNA of the CDR3 is TGTGCCAGTAGTATAAATTGGGGAGAGACCCAGTACTTC. As protein: CASSINWGETQYF.

In nucleotides, the CDR3 is TGTGCCAGCATCTTCGACAGGGTCGGTGAGCAGTTCTTC. It specifies CASIFDRVGEQFF. This rearrangement joins TRBV2 to TRBJ2-1, with 7 bases lining up with TRBD1. Germline loops: CDR1 SNHLY, CDR2 FYNNEI. This CDR3 has 13 residues. Losses at the gene ends were 7 bases for V and 9 bases for J; bases not matched to a gene: 9.

The chain links TRBV7-3 to TRBJ1-6; 7 bases map to TRBD1. CDR1 and CDR2 from the germline V gene are SGHTA and FQGTGA. Trimming took 7 bases from V and 9 from J; bases not matched to a gene: 9. The CDR3 is 14 amino acids. The CDR3 here is CASTGDREGSPLHF. CDR3 DNA: TGTGCCAGCACCGGAGACAGGGAGGGTTCACCCCTCCACTTT.

Only a few counts were recorded for this clonotype. The chain employs TRBV27 and TRBJ1-2; TRBD1 might be the D (6 bases). Germline V lookup: CDR1 MNHEY, CDR2 SMNVEV (reference sequence). The CDR3 is made up of 13 amino acids. Trimming took 3 bases from V and 10 from J, leaving 15 bases between them. CDR3 nucleotides: TGTGCCAGCAGTTTGCCCGGGACAAAGGTCTACACCTTC. Protein sequence: CASSLPGTKVYTF.

The count of this clonotype is one. The chain recombines TRBV21-1 with TRBJ2-2; the table's D call of TRBD1 was not tested on the DNA. TRBV21-1 is a known pseudogene. This CDR3 is 14 amino acids long. The CDR3 is CAKTDRFNVGELFF. In DNA, the CDR3 is TGTGCCAAAACGGACAGGTTTAATGTCGGGGAGCTGTTTTTT.

CDR3 sequence: CASSLLTGQGASGANVLTF. The CDR3 DNA reads TGTGCCAGCAGTCTCCTTACTGGGCAGGGGGCCTCTGGGGCCAACGTCCTGACTTTC. The chain joins TRBV3-1 to TRBJ2-6, with TRBD1 matching over 8 bases. Germline V lookup: CDR1 LGHDT, CDR2 YNNKEL (reference sequence). This CDR3 is 19 amino acids long. J lost 0 bases, V lost 6 bases, and 13 bases had no gene match.

The chain couples TRBV30 to TRBJ1-3, with TRBD1 matching 7 bases. Germline V gene lookup returns CDR1 GTSNPN and CDR2 SVGIG (reference sequence). CDR3 length equals 14 residues. With V trimmed by 3 bases and J by 0 bases, 2 bases remained unmatched. CDR3 protein: CAWSGTVSGNTIYF. In DNA form, the CDR3 reads TGTGCCTGGAGCGGGACAGTCTCTGGAAACACCATATATTTT.

The chain links TRBV10-3 to TRBJ2-5, with D unclear. This CDR3 has 12 residues. The germline CDR1 and CDR2 sequences are ENHRY and SYGVKD. Between the trimmed V and J ends, which lost 6 bases and 0 bases, there was a span of 5 bases. In nucleotides, the CDR3 is TGTGCCATCAGGGCAGACCAAGAGACCCAGTACTTC. Amino acid sequence: CAIRADQETQYF.

This chain uses TRBV18 with TRBJ2-3; 8 positions agree with TRBD2. Germline V gene data show CDR1 as KGHSH and CDR2 as LQKENI. V shed 3 bases and J 2 bases; nucleotides not matched to a gene: 10. The CDR3 extends over 17 amino acids. In DNA, the CDR3 is TGTGCCAGCTCACCGGACGCCTGGACTAGCTCCACAGATACGCAGTATTTT. This sequence encodes CASSPDAWTSSTDTQYF.

The chain employs TRBV18 and TRBJ1-2; 9 bases are shared with TRBD1. The J segment lost 2 bases and the V segment lost 3 bases, leaving 7 bases of the junction unmatched. The CDR3 spans 16 residues. CDR1 KGHSH and CDR2 LQKENI come from the germline V gene. The CDR3 DNA sequence: TGTGCCAGCTCACCGGAGAGACAGGGGGAAAACTATGGCTACACCTTC. Its protein product is CASSPERQGENYGYTF.

This clonotype was observed a few times. The chain has TRBV11-2 and TRBJ1-4; D gene uncertain. V lost 5 bases, J lost 5 bases, and 15 bases lay in between. Germline V lookup: CDR1 SGHAT, CDR2 FQNNGV. This CDR3 spans 15 amino acids. The CDR3 spells CASSPTTGKNEKLFF. CDR3 DNA: TGTGCCAGCAGCCCCACGACGGGGAAAAATGAAAAACTGTTTTTT.

The table lists this clonotype with many counts. The chain joins TRBV10-3 to TRBJ2-5, with D tentatively TRBD1 (6 bases). The CDR3 extends over 15 amino acids. Trimming shortened V by 3 bases and J by 1 base, and 12 bases separated the two germline ends. Germline V lookup: CDR1 ENHRY, CDR2 SYGVKD. The CDR3 protein is CAISDQGGSQETQYF. The CDR3, as DNA: TGTGCCATCAGTGACCAAGGGGGTAGCCAAGAGACCCAGTACTTC.

The rearrangement links TRBV3-1 to TRBJ2-7; D possibly uses TRBD1 or TRBD2 (5 bases each). V lost 3 bases, J lost 3 bases, and 15 bases lay in between. Germline V gene lookup returns CDR1 LGHDT and CDR2 YNNKEL (reference sequence). This CDR3 spans 15 amino acids. The CDR3 DNA is TGTGCCAGCAGCCACGTGTTACTAGACAGCTACGAGCAGTACTTC. Translation gives CASSHVLLDSYEQYF.

This clonotype showed up just once. The chain is built from TRBV7-2 and TRBJ2-1, with D possibly TRBD1 on 5 matching bases. This CDR3 has 16 residues. Trimming shortened V by 5 bases and J by 5 bases, and 19 bases separated the two germline ends. Germline V lookup: CDR1 SGHTA, CDR2 FQGNSA. The DNA of the CDR3 is TGTGCCAGCAGCCCCATCAGGGCGCTGGCAAACAATGAGCAGTTCTTC. Translating it yields CASSPIRALANNEQFF.

The chain has TRBV6-6 and TRBJ2-2; 9 bases fit TRBD2. Germline CDR1 MNHNY, CDR2 SVGAGI (reference sequence). V trimming: 6 bases; J trimming: 8 bases; junction bases outside the gene matches: 7. CDR3 length equals 14 residues. The CDR3 sequence: CASSPSGIGGELFF. CDR3 sequence (DNA): TGTGCCAGCAGCCCTAGCGGGATTGGTGGGGAGCTGTTTTTT.

The chain combines TRBV4-1 with TRBJ2-5; 10 bases are a match to TRBD1. The V gene end was trimmed by 6 bases and the J gene end by 3 bases; junction bases not matched to a gene: 1. The germline V gene encodes CDR1 MGHRA and CDR2 YSYEKL. The CDR3 consists of 13 residues. For the CDR3, the DNA is TGCGCCAGCAGGGGACAGGGGAAAGAGACCCAGTACTTC. It is translated as CASRGQGKETQYF.

The chain carries TRBV2 and TRBJ2-2, with D possibly TRBD2 on 6 matching bases. The ends were cut back, 8 bases at V and 0 bases at J, with 13 bases in the middle. Germline lookup yields CDR1 SNHLY and CDR2 FYNNEI. This CDR3 is built from 15 residues. This CDR3 is CASARDRTNTGELFF. CDR3 sequence (DNA): TGTGCCAGCGCGCGGGACCGTACGAACACCGGGGAGCTGTTTTTT.

The chain recombines TRBV7-2 with TRBJ1-5; D gene ambiguous. CDR3 length equals 15 residues. CDR1 and CDR2 (germline): SGHTA, FQGNSA. Deletions cut 5 bases from V and 3 bases from J, with 14 bases between. The CDR3 nucleotides read TGTGCCAGCAGCCAAGGCGGGAGTAACAATCAGCCCCAGCATTTT. Translating it yields CASSQGGSNNQPQHF.